Presented here are 7 T cell receptor beta chains from one specimen sequenced in a study of T cell repertoires in cytomegalovirus infection. MiXCR was run by TCRdb on the reads, yielding one entry per CDR3 protein. Altogether about 130,000 distinct CDR3 sequences are present, 20% to 30% being singletons, with the ten largest covering roughly 33%. No antigen has been identified for these receptors. Sequenced input: PBMCs, sequenced either directly or after in vitro stimulation (not recorded which). The receptors here all came from a human donor in good health (CMV status not recorded). Some clones in this sample may be carry-over from other donors' samples.

This clonotype was counted ten times or more. The rearrangement joins TRBV7-9 to TRBJ1-5; D is unresolved. V lost 3 bases and J 3 bases, leaving 9 bases between the germline ends. This CDR3 is 14 amino acids long. Germline-derived CDR1 and CDR2 are SEHNR and FQNEAQ (reference sequence). Here the CDR3 reads CASSLTGNNQPQHF. The DNA for the CDR3 is TGTGCCAGCAGCTTGACGGGAAACAATCAGCCCCAGCATTTT.

The rearrangement joins TRBV6-4 to TRBJ1-6; D remains unclear. CDR1 and CDR2 (germline): MRHNA, SNTAGT. The CDR3 runs to 14 residues. The V and J ends lost 6 bases and 5 bases respectively, with 11 bases between them. CDR3 sequence: CASSSGDNNSPLHF. The CDR3 coding sequence is TGTGCCAGCAGCTCCGGAGACAATAATTCACCCCTCCACTTT.

The rearrangement uses TRBV7-2 and TRBJ1-1; 7 positions match TRBD1. CDR1 is SGHTA, CDR2 FQGNSA, per germline. The CDR3 consists of 15 residues. V shed 3 bases and J 4 bases; nucleotides not matched to a gene: 8. The DNA of the CDR3 is TGTGCCAGCAGCTTGCTCCAGGGGGGGACCACTGAAGCTTTCTTT. It translates to CASSLLQGGTTEAFF.

The V gene is TRBV11-2, the J gene TRBJ2-3; tentative D call: TRBD1 (6 bases). The CDR3 extends over 15 amino acids. V lost 5 bases and J lost 2, with 14 bases in between. Germline V gene lookup returns CDR1 SGHAT and CDR2 FQNNGV. CDR3 DNA: TGTGCCAGCAGCCGAGTCCAGGGACACACAGATACGCAGTATTTT. Translation: CASSRVQGHTDTQYF. The full variable domain, in which reference TRBV11-2 and TRBJ2-3 provide the parts outside the CDR3, is EAGVAQSPRYKIIEKRQSVAFWCNPISGHATLYWYQQILGQGPKLLIQFQNNGVVDDSQLPKDRFSAERLKGVDSTLKIQPAKLEDSAVYLCASSRVQGHTDTQYFGPGTRLTVL.

The V call is TRBV18, the J call TRBJ1-2, with 7 positions matching TRBD1. CDR1 is KGHSH, CDR2 LQKENI, per germline. Trimming at V came to 7 bases and at J to 6 bases, leaving 11 bases not matched to a gene. The CDR3 is made up of 14 amino acids. The CDR3 sequence: CASYREGAIDGYTF. CDR3 bases: TGTGCCAGCTACAGGGAGGGGGCTATTGATGGCTACACCTTC.

The chain is built from TRBV28 and TRBJ1-5; possible D gene TRBD1, 5 bases. The CDR3 has 13 residues. Per germline, CDR1 MDHEN and CDR2 SYDVKM. V was trimmed by 6 bases and J by 6 bases, leaving 12 bases between them. The CDR3 loop is CASREQGGQPQHF. In DNA form, the CDR3 reads TGTGCCAGCAGAGAGCAGGGAGGTCAGCCCCAGCATTTT.

The sample holds a few counts of this clonotype. The CDR3 DNA reads TGTGCCATCAGTGAGTCCAACAGGGTTGCAGCAGATACGCAGTATTTT. It specifies CAISESNRVAADTQYF. The chain carries TRBV10-3 and TRBJ2-3; D is perhaps TRBD1 (6 bases). Germline V gene sequence: CDR1 ENHRY, CDR2 SYGVKD. Trimming stripped 0 bases from V and 4 bases from J, with 14 bases between. This CDR3 contains 16 residues.